The present entry profiles one T cell receptor beta chain with its context. What it recognizes is unknown. Controls were healthy donors chosen to match patients in age and sex. TEMRA cells were FACS-enriched and CD8+ and CD4+ T cells negatively isolated. These data come from a study of CD8 T cells in Susac syndrome. This CDR3 comprises 15 residues. Trimming removed 4 bases from V and 0 bases from J, with 13 bases in between. Study-wide results and caveats: The number of individuals included in the study's TCR sequencing and HLA analysis was acknowledged as relatively small.

A quantity of about 0.5 to 1 ug RNA underwent reverse transcription using random hexamers. Amplification of the TCR beta CDR3 was carried out by immunoSEQ multiplex PCR, which spanned a total of 54 Vbeta and 13 Jbeta segments. A single record per CDR3 protein comes from TCRdb applying MiXCR to the immunoSEQ multiplex PCR reads. Of some 150,000 distinct CDR3 sequences detected, approximately 95% appear once; the ten largest clones hold over 0.25%. This TCR was sampled from a human donor in good health. This sequence joins TRBV12-3 or TRBV12-4 and TRBJ2-7; maybe TRBD2 (5 bases). Sequenced input: CD8+ T cells from PBMCs. CDR3: CASSSLTTYSYEQYF. Here the CDR3 DNA reads TGTGCCAGCAGTTCATTGACTACCTACTCCTACGAGCAGTACTTC.